The 9 T cell receptor beta chains below were found in one sample sequenced in a study of OX40 agonist ivuxolimab in advanced cancers. Using immunoSEQ multiplex PCR, the repertoire was profiled, and TCRdb retains in-frame clones only, with some absent. The sample has about 79,000 clones, 88% seen once. The specimen was CD4+ or CD8+ T cells sorted from blood, collected in a trial of the OX40 agonist ivuxolimab. The origin of the receptors is an adult with an advanced solid tumor such as melanoma, head and neck, liver or kidney cancer.

The CDR3 nucleotides are TGCGCCAGCAGCTTGGCTGTGGCTGGGGCCAACGTCCTGACTTTC. The encoded protein is CASSLAVAGANVLTF. The V call is TRBV5-1, the J call TRBJ2-6; D is unresolved. Trimming left V 0 bases short and J 2 bases short, with 6 bases between. The CDR3 totals 15 residues. CDR1 is SGHRS and CDR2 is YFSETQ in the germline V gene.

V is TRBV28 and J is TRBJ2-1, with 9 bases aligning to TRBD1. V lost 6 bases to trimming and J lost 7 bases; unmatched junction nucleotides: 13. The CDR3 covers 16 residues. Germline assignment: CDR1 MDHEN and CDR2 SYDVKM. CDR3 coding DNA: TGTGCCAGCAGCCCAACCGGACAGGGGCTTCGGAATGAGCAGTTCTTC. Translated, it gives CASSPTGQGLRNEQFF.

The V and J genes are TRBV6-6 and TRBJ1-1; D remains unclear. Looked up from germline, CDR1 is MNHNY and CDR2 is SVGAGI (reference sequence). This CDR3 contains 13 residues. V was trimmed by 0 bases and J by 6 bases, leaving 8 bases between them. The CDR3 DNA is TGTGCCAGCAGTTACTCGCAATCCCCTGAAGCTTTCTTT. Its translation: CASSYSQSPEAFF.

This chain joins TRBV5-1 and TRBJ2-7; 7 positions agree with TRBD2. There are 16 residues in the CDR3. Trimming at V came to 4 bases and at J to 5 bases, leaving 15 bases not matched to a gene. Germline-derived CDR1 and CDR2 are SGHRS and YFSETQ. In DNA form, the CDR3 reads TGCGCCAGCAGCCTGAACCCCGGGCGGGAGTTAAACGAGCAGTACTTC. It is translated as CASSLNPGRELNEQYF.

This chain joins TRBV28 and TRBJ2-7; D unclear. Germline V CDR1 and CDR2: MDHEN, SYDVKM. CDR3 length equals 14 residues. Trimming left V 5 bases short and J 6 bases short, with 17 bases between. This chain's CDR3 is CASSAPNKETEQYF. In nucleotides, the CDR3 is TGTGCCAGCAGTGCACCAAACAAAGAGACCGAGCAGTACTTC.

The CDR3 DNA sequence: TGTGCCAGCAGTTTAAGAGGGTACGGCTACACCTTC. This sequence encodes CASSLRGYGYTF. The chain has TRBV28 and TRBJ1-2, with no clear D. The germline V and J ends were trimmed by 2 bases and 8 bases, with 9 bases remaining between them. CDR1 MDHEN and CDR2 SYDVKM come from the germline V gene. The CDR3 loop spans 12 amino acids.

The chain combines TRBV4-1 with TRBJ2-7, with 11 bases matching TRBD2. CDR3 size: 15 residues. Germline CDR1 is MGHRA and CDR2 is YSYEKL. V was pared by 2 bases and J by 5 bases, with 5 bases of the junction left unmatched. CDR3 sequence: CASSQHQLAGDEQYF. The DNA for the CDR3 is TGCGCCAGCAGCCAACACCAACTAGCGGGAGACGAGCAGTACTTC.

This chain connects TRBV28 to TRBJ2-3, with D possibly matching TRBD2 (6 bases). This CDR3 contains 14 residues. The V gene's germline CDR1 is MDHEN and CDR2 SYDVKM. V lost 5 bases to trimming and J lost 6 bases, with 15 bases between them. Here the CDR3 DNA reads TGTGCCAGCAGTCCTTCCGGGAGACAGGATACGCAGTATTTT. It specifies CASSPSGRQDTQYF.

The chain uses TRBV11-2 and TRBJ2-3, with D tentatively TRBD2 (6 bases). The V end was cut by 3 bases, the J end by 0 bases, with 10 bases between. Germline CDR1 is SGHAT and CDR2 is FQNNGV. The CDR3 runs to 15 residues. CDR3 coding DNA: TGTGCCAGCAGCTTGCCGGGACTCAGCACAGATACGCAGTATTTT. Its translation is CASSLPGLSTDTQYF.